This TCR beta chain emerged from a study of blood T cell repertoires in COVID-19. On the study more broadly: Researchers got acute and convalescent COVID-19 samples from the United States, Italy and Spain. PBMCs, B-cell-depleted T cells, or T cells were the source of the cDNA or gDNA that made up the material.

Study processing details: It was from reference gene primer amplification that nucleated cell counts were estimated. Sequenced by immunoSEQ multiplex PCR; TCRdb stores in-frame clones only, minus some. That table is the source of V, J and clone size, and D and trimming were worked out from the DNA. Here the sample spans more than 100,000 clones, over 75% being singletons. This CDR3 is 14 amino acids long. V shed 2 bases, J shed 8 bases, and the junction held 8 bases outside the gene matches. CDR1 and CDR2 from the germline V gene are SGHTA and FQGNSA. Sequencing used peripheral blood. The chain links TRBV7-2 to TRBJ1-2, with TRBD1 matching over 7 bases. The receptor comes from an older woman with acute or convalescent COVID-19. As DNA, the CDR3 is TGTGCCAGCAGCTTATTAGAGGGGGCATCGGGCTACACCTTC. Translated, it gives CASSLLEGASGYTF.